This T cell receptor (beta chain) was sequenced during a study of blood T cell repertoires in COVID-19. Across the study: PBMCs, B-cell-depleted T cells, or T cells provided the cDNA or gDNA that made up the material.

The CDR3 loop spans 14 amino acids. Germline V gene data show CDR1 as LGHDT and CDR2 as YNNKEL (reference sequence). V was cut by 2 bases and J by 6 bases, with 8 bases left in between. Data came from immunoSEQ multiplex PCR; TCRdb stores just in-frame clones and leaves some out. The data hold about 150,000 clones, with 70% to 85% observed a single time. The sequencing sample was made of peripheral blood. This chain links TRBV3-1 (or the pseudogene TRBV3-2) with TRBJ1-6; possibly TRBD1 for D (5 bases). The sequence derives from an elderly woman with acute or convalescent COVID-19. This CDR3 reads CASSQNRFNSPLHF. Written as DNA, the CDR3 is TGTGCCAGCAGCCAAAACAGGTTTAATTCACCCCTCCACTTT.